The rows below give T cell receptor beta chains drawn from one sample of a study of spatial heterogeneity in lung cancer. TCRdb passed the 5' RACE reads through MiXCR, listing each CDR3 protein once. The table shows over 45,000 distinct CDR3 sequences, with approximately 5.3% occurring only once. The specimen was PBMCs, collected at surgery. These receptors came from a male donor with early-stage non-small cell lung cancer. CDR3s include the opening cysteine and the closing phenylalanine or tryptophan. D genes are given only for firm matches. The size of a clone is reported for some rows only, either as once, few or many, or as a class for expanded clones.

>TRBD2|TRBJ2-1|TRBV5-1|many
CASSSIAGRVNEQFF
TGCGCCAGCAGCTCCATAGCGGGACGGGTTAATGAGCAGTTCTTC
>TRBD1|TRBJ2-7|TRBV6-5|many
CASSPDRGLGEQYF
TGTGCCAGCAGCCCGGACAGGGGGTTAGGGGAGCAGTACTTC
>.|TRBJ2-3|TRBV6-2/TRBV6-3|many
CASLTDSTDTQYF
TGTGCCAGTTTGACAGATAGCACAGATACGCAGTATTTT
>.|TRBJ2-3|TRBV5-1|many
CASSLMATSTDTQYF
TGCGCCAGCAGCTTAATGGCAACTAGCACAGATACGCAGTATTTT
>TRBD1|TRBJ2-5|TRBV12-3/TRBV12-4|.
CASSRGGDLDLLTQYF
TGTGCCAGCAGTCGAGGGGGCGACTTGGACCTGTTGACCCAGTACTTC
>.|TRBJ2-1|TRBV5-1|few
CASSLRERGEQFF
TGCGCCAGCAGCTTGAGGGAGAGAGGTGAGCAGTTCTTC
>.|TRBJ2-7|TRBV5-1|many
CASGPGYDSSYEQYF
TGCGCCAGCGGGCCAGGATATGACAGCTCCTACGAGCAGTACTTC
>.|TRBJ1-5|TRBV12-3/TRBV12-4|many
CASSWASQDQPQHF
TGTGCCAGCAGTTGGGCCTCCCAGGATCAGCCCCAGCATTTT
>TRBD1|TRBJ2-7|TRBV3-1|few
CASSQGGQFYEQYF
TGTGCCAGCAGCCAAGGGGGACAGTTCTACGAGCAGTACTTC
>TRBD2|TRBJ2-7|TRBV4-1|many
CASSTLAAGYEQYF
TGCGCCAGCAGTACACTAGCGGCGGGCTACGAGCAGTACTTC
>.|TRBJ2-7|TRBV20-1|many
CSAIMGVGSYEQYF
TGCAGTGCCATCATGGGGGTCGGCTCCTACGAGCAGTACTTC
>.|TRBJ2-1|TRBV11-2|few
CASSNDRTYNEQFF
TGTGCCAGCAGCAATGACAGAACTTACAATGAGCAGTTCTTC
>TRBD1|TRBJ2-3|TRBV5-1|many
CASSLEGQGDTQYF
TGCGCCAGCAGCTTGGAGGGACAGGGTGATACGCAGTATTTT
>.|TRBJ2-4|TRBV20-1|few
CSARDSGEDAKNIQYF
TGCAGTGCTAGAGATTCTGGGGAGGACGCCAAAAACATTCAGTACTTC
>TRBD1|TRBJ2-2|TRBV24-1|many
CATSDLQGGPNTGELFF
TGTGCCACCAGTGATTTGCAAGGGGGCCCGAACACCGGGGAGCTGTTTTTT
>TRBD2|TRBJ2-3|TRBV5-1|few
CASSLGSSGSDTQYF
TGCGCCAGCAGCTTGGGGTCTAGCGGTTCAGATACGCAGTATTTT
>TRBD1|TRBJ1-4|TRBV5-1|many
CASSTGTGGAGEKLFF
TGCGCCAGCAGCACCGGGACAGGGGGCGCCGGTGAAAAACTGTTTTTT
>.|TRBJ2-1|TRBV29-1|many
CSVQRGSYNEQFF
TGCAGCGTTCAGAGGGGATCCTACAATGAGCAGTTCTTC
>TRBD2|TRBJ2-4|TRBV29-1|many
CSVEGGTDIQYF
TGCAGCGTCGAGGGAGGGACGGACATTCAGTACTTC
>.|TRBJ1-1|TRBV5-1|many
CASTPPGGTEAFF
TGCGCCAGCACCCCCCCCGGGGGGACTGAAGCTTTCTTT
>TRBD1|TRBJ2-2|TRBV19|many
CASSIARGLTGELFF
TGTGCCAGTAGTATAGCCAGGGGGCTGACCGGGGAGCTGTTTTTT
>.|TRBJ2-5|TRBV24-1|many
CATSRKGRETQYF
TGTGCCACCAGTCGAAAGGGAAGGGAGACCCAGTACTTC
>.|TRBJ2-7|TRBV7-2|many
CASSLGGTQGLDF
TGTGCCAGCAGCTTAGGCGGGACCCAAGGGCTAGACTTC
>TRBD2|TRBJ2-1|TRBV13|many
CASRRLAGASYNEQFF
TGTGCCAGCAGAAGACTAGCGGGAGCCTCCTACAATGAGCAGTTCTTC
>TRBD1|TRBJ2-3|TRBV20-1|many
CSARVGTGQDTQYF
TGCAGTGCTAGAGTAGGGACAGGGCAAGATACGCAGTATTTT